This T cell receptor beta chain emerged from a study of blood T cell repertoires in COVID-19. Source study methods: Estimates of nucleated cell counts were drawn from the amplification of reference gene primers. TCRdb keeps only in-frame clones here, not all; method: immunoSEQ multiplex PCR. That table gives V, J and clone size, and the DNA gave D and trimming. This sample carries some 30,000 clones, roughly 84% of them seen once, and the ten largest clones take 8% to 10%. The germline V gene has CDR1 SGHRS and CDR2 YFSETQ. The CDR3 consists of 14 residues. Trimming removed 4 bases from V and 6 bases from J, with 16 bases in between.

This TCR was recovered from an elderly man with active COVID-19. Source material: peripheral blood. J is TRBJ1-1 and V is TRBV5-1; TRBD1 might be the D (6 bases). CDR3 sequence reads: CASSTQGRGAEAFF. CDR3 bases: TGCGCCAGCAGCACTCAGGGGCGGGGGGCTGAAGCTTTCTTT.